The source of this TCR beta chain is a study of blood T cells in healthy people across ages. About the study: When template switching was applied, about one barcoded beta molecule was captured per two T cells. Whole-study findings and limits: In older individuals, TCR beta diversity per million T cells was lower, falling roughly linearly with age. Shifts in expanded clonotypes may have been confounded by donor CMV status, which was unknown.

Remarks on this clonotype: No antigen is known for it.

With a J-beta primer mix and a sample-barcoded 5' primer, a second PCR ran about 6 to 11 cycles. A template-switch adaptor containing 12 random nucleotides labeled each cDNA molecule. TCRdb processed the 5' RACE reads anew with MiXCR; each CDR3 protein has one entry. Here the sample spans around 1,900,000 distinct CDR3 sequences, approximately 39% being singletons. Material for sequencing was blood. This sequence originates from a human donor in good health.

The CDR3 spells CASRSLGDFYGYTF. As DNA, the CDR3 is TGTGCCAGCAGGTCACTAGGGGATTTCTATGGCTACACCTTC. The V gene is TRBV6-5, the J gene TRBJ1-2; perhaps TRBD1 as D (5 bases). Trimming removed 6 bases at V and 4 bases at J, with 15 bases between. Per germline, CDR1 MNHEY and CDR2 SVGAGI. The length of the CDR3 is 14 residues.